The T cell receptor beta chain described here comes from a study of naive and memory T cell subsets (dated by TCRdb to about 2017). Describing the broader study: Sorted naive and memory T cell subsets from peripheral blood were analyzed in the study using a UMI-based, open-source pipeline for TCR alpha and beta sequencing. The results of the functional CMV T cell responses matched the IgG serology results in every case. RNA was DNase-treated and reverse transcribed with TCR constant-region primers, mostly using SuperScript III. Overall results and qualifications from the work: The repertoire findings for the naive and memory subsets could not be validated against a ground truth, as none was available. TCR abundance followed a power law with an exponent that was different for naive and memory subsets but consistent across the three individuals. RNA-based TCR counts may be affected by expression changes linked to T cell activation and differentiation. In both CD4 and CD8 cells, a rise in Gini index and a fall in Shannon and inverse Simpson diversity were observed from naive through CM, EM and EMRA. Single alpha or beta chain sequences, rather than paired alpha/beta receptors, were used to define clonotypes. After error correction, over 95% of naive TCR sequences appeared only once, giving much steeper abundance distributions than memory subsets.

A distance of 19 bases separates the germline ends of V and J, which lose 6 bases and 4 bases respectively. Taken from cysteine to phenylalanine, the CDR3 has 16 residues. Only CDR3 DNA remains: 48 bases, in frame from the first base. As to this clonotype: Its antigen specificity is not known. No quality values exist for individual bases; no much larger clone is one base distant.

From the second PCR step on, the TCR alpha and beta chain libraries were amplified in separate reactions. Donor CMV status was determined by IFNgamma production from CD4+ T cells after overnight stimulation of fresh PBMCs with CMV viral lysate. CD4 T cells were positively selected with Miltenyi beads, followed by positive selection of CD8 T cells from the CD4-negative fraction. Cells stained for CD3, CD4, CD8, CD45RA, CD27 and a live/dead dye were sorted on a BD Aria II into four subsets by CD45RA and CD27. Blood came from a few healthy volunteers, each fractionated into CD4 and CD8 T cells and then into four differentiation subsets. Approximately 120 ml of peripheral blood was taken from each donor, and PBMC were separated by density-gradient centrifugation on Ficoll-Paque PLUS. Sorted cells were lysed in RLT buffer, and RNA was extracted with a Qiagen RNeasy kit and stored at -80°C. Library method: UMI-ligation and nested PCR. An equimolar mix of two oligonucleotides covering both TRBC1 and TRBC2 was used as the beta constant-region primer. Four rounds of PCR were used to amplify ligated cDNA, with nested alpha and beta constant-region primers being used together with the SP2 primer. A single-stranded oligonucleotide containing the SP2 primer and a 12-nucleotide UMI was joined to the 3' end of the cDNA by T4 RNA ligase 1. Incubation of the ligation reaction was carried out at 16 degrees C for about 19-25 hours. PCR2 was typically performed as a SYBR Green qPCR and was stopped at a predetermined threshold so that over-amplification was prevented. Every purification after the first one was done using Agencourt AMPure XP magnetic beads. Library quantification was done by Qubit, followed by a TapeStation check on which the main peak was expected at around 650 bp. Pooled libraries were sequenced on an Illumina MiSeq using v2 2x251 paired-end kits, and typically roughly 0.95-2.1 million reads were obtained per sample. Libraries were pooled at approximately 4 nM per sample, and roughly 4.5-7.5% PhiX was added to improve cluster recognition. The original pipeline was this. Using tag matching that tolerated one base-pair mismatch, Decombinator assigned V and J genes to FASTQ reads that had been processed by Demultiplexor. UMIs were used by Collapsinator to correct both sequencing errors and frequency errors arising from PCR heterogeneity. CDR3Translator translated TCRs and extracted CDR3s from the conserved cysteine to the FGXG phenylalanine, flagging non-productive sequences. Gini, Shannon entropy and inverse Simpson indices were calculated on repertoires subsampled to equal numbers of UMI-defined TCRs. Power-law fits to clonotype abundance distributions were performed by maximum likelihood within the linear range. When run on a single naive CD8 sample, MIGEC and the pipeline yielded similar UMI counts, similar unique TCR numbers and similar clonal distributions. The repertoires were searched for about 7,300 CMV-associated CDR3 sequences that had been compiled from VDJdb and a published dataset. TCRdb reprocessing: public reads trimmed at Q25 with fastp, clones called with MiXCR, in-frame beta chains kept. Duplicate CDR3 protein sequences are folded into a single record with the most common DNA and genes. The V and J calls were not made by the authors but by TCRdb's processing. This sample lists 130,000 or so distinct CDR3 sequences; around a third were detected once. The ten largest clones take up 0.8% to 1% of the sample.

The clonotype originates from a human donor in good health. In this chain, TRBV12-3 or TRBV12-4 is recombined with TRBJ2-4; the D gene is possibly TRBD1, with 6 bases matching. The sequenced material came from central memory CD4+ T cells from blood. The cell subset or site tag for this specimen amounts to: central memory, CD45RA- CD27+. The nucleotide sequence is given as TGTGCCAGCAGATGGGGACACAACTATGGTAAAAACATTCAGTACTTC. Translation gives CASRWGHNYGKNIQYF.